The rows below give T cell receptor beta chains drawn from one sample of a study of vaccination and CD4 T cells after COVID-19. TCRdb reprocessed the PCR reads with MiXCR, giving one entry per CDR3 protein. The profile shows some 22,000 distinct CDR3 sequences, around 53% of them singletons. The starting material was CD4+ T cells from blood, obtained before SARS-CoV-2 vaccination. The receptors derive from a human donor who had recovered from COVID-19. Both conserved end residues are part of each CDR3. A D gene is named only where the DNA matches it firmly. Rows give clone size only sometimes, using once, few, many, or a class for an expanded clone.

TRBJ2-3,TRBD2,NA,TRBV15,CATSITSGTLTDTQYF,TGTGCCACCAGCATAACTAGCGGTACCCTCACAGATACGCAGTATTTT
TRBJ2-7,NA,NA,TRBV20-1,CSAGLNYEQYF,TGCAGTGCGGGACTGAACTACGAGCAGTACTTC
TRBJ1-5,NA,NA,TRBV11-3,CASHYSNQPQHF,TGTGCCAGCCACTATAGCAATCAGCCCCAGCATTTT
TRBJ1-2,TRBD1,NA,TRBV5-3,CASSLTDREYGYTF,TGTGCCAGCAGCTTGACTGACAGGGAATATGGCTACACCTTC
TRBJ1-1,TRBD1,NA,TRBV28,CASRAGGHTEAFF,TGTGCCAGCAGGGCAGGGGGCCACACTGAAGCTTTCTTT
TRBJ2-7,NA,NA,TRBV6-1,CASSEVADSYEQYF,TGTGCCAGCAGTGAAGTGGCTGATAGCTACGAGCAGTACTTC
TRBJ2-1,TRBD2,NA,TRBV20-1,CSARDASGNEQFF,TGCAGTGCTAGAGACGCTAGCGGGAATGAGCAGTTCTTC
TRBJ2-7,NA,NA,TRBV15,CATSREGGGTYEQYF,TGTGCCACCAGCAGAGAAGGTGGCGGCACCTACGAGCAGTACTTC
TRBJ1-2,NA,NA,TRBV28,CASSLVGQGSYTF,TGTGCCAGCAGTTTAGTGGGGCAGGGAAGCTACACCTTC
TRBJ1-2,NA,few,TRBV12-3/TRBV12-4,CASSRSIYGYTF,TGTGCCAGCAGTCGCAGCATCTATGGCTACACCTTC
TRBJ1-1,NA,few,TRBV6-5,CASSYRGGLNTEAFF,TGTGCCAGCAGTTACAGGGGGGGGTTGAACACTGAAGCTTTCTTT
TRBJ1-1,NA,NA,TRBV20-1,CSARDFSRGTEAFF,TGCAGTGCTAGAGATTTCAGTCGGGGCACTGAAGCTTTCTTT
TRBJ1-6,NA,NA,TRBV5-5,CASSRGSPLHF,TGTGCCAGCAGCCGAGGTTCACCCCTCCACTTT
TRBJ1-3,TRBD1,few,TRBV6-1,CASRWEGATSGNTIYF,TGTGCCAGCAGATGGGAGGGGGCAACCTCTGGAAACACCATATATTTT
TRBJ2-1,TRBD2,NA,TRBV7-8,CASSPSGRAQSSEQFF,TGTGCCAGCAGCCCCAGCGGGAGGGCCCAGTCTTCTGAGCAGTTCTTC
TRBJ1-5,NA,few,TRBV6-4,CASRAGISNQPQHF,TGTGCCAGCAGGGCAGGGATTAGCAATCAGCCCCAGCATTTT
TRBJ1-5,TRBD1,few,TRBV7-7,CASSSDENTGGGYGNQPQHF,TGTGCCAGCAGCTCCGACGAGAATACAGGGGGCGGTTATGGCAATCAGCCCCAGCATTTT
TRBJ2-3,TRBD2,NA,TRBV19,CASSIRGPAGPTDTQYF,TGTGCCAGTAGTATACGAGGTCCAGCGGGACCCACAGATACGCAGTATTTT
TRBJ1-1,NA,once,TRBV20-1,CSATGGATEAFF,TGCAGTGCTACGGGTGGGGCCACTGAAGCTTTCTTT
TRBJ2-7,TRBD2,NA,TRBV10-1,CASPGTILYEQYF,TGCGCCAGCCCCGGGACTATCCTCTACGAGCAGTACTTC
TRBJ2-7,TRBD2,NA,TRBV2,CASIWGGLLSYERYF,TGTGCCAGCATATGGGGGGGTCTACTCTCCTACGAGCGGTACTTC
TRBJ1-6,NA,NA,TRBV6-2/TRBV6-3,CASSYLPARGLVFSPLHF,TGTGCCAGCAGTTACCTCCCTGCGCGGGGGCTGGTTTTTTCACCCCTCCACTTT
TRBJ2-1,TRBD2,NA,TRBV20-1,CSARSGLAGGWRPYNEQFF,TGCAGTGCTAGATCCGGACTAGCGGGAGGGTGGAGGCCCTACAATGAGCAGTTCTTC
TRBJ2-1,NA,NA,TRBV6-2/TRBV6-3,CASREVYNEQFF,TGTGCCAGCAGAGAAGTCTACAATGAGCAGTTCTTC
TRBJ1-2,NA,NA,TRBV19,CASKSPYGYTF,TGTGCCAGTAAAAGCCCGTATGGCTACACCTTC
TRBJ2-5,TRBD2,NA,TRBV5-1,CASSRGPNRGAQYF,TGCGCCAGCAGTCGTGGACCTAACCGGGGGGCCCAGTACTTC
TRBJ2-1,NA,few,TRBV7-3,CASSLNWMYNEQFF,TGTGCCAGCAGCTTAAACTGGATGTACAATGAGCAGTTCTTC
TRBJ1-2,NA,NA,TRBV2,CASRYRPGGGYTF,TGTGCCAGCAGATATCGGCCCGGGGGGGGCTACACCTTC
TRBJ1-6,TRBD1,few,TRBV6-1,CASSQDRAGEGSPLHF,TGTGCCAGCAGCCAAGACAGGGCCGGTGAGGGTTCACCCCTCCACTTT